This is a list of T cell receptor beta chains from one sample in a study of T cell changes during pregnancy in multiple sclerosis. Profiling relied on immunoSEQ multiplex PCR, and the TCRdb table lists in-frame clones only, not all of them. The data show around 70,000 clones, 85% to 95% seen once. Here the sequenced sample was peripheral blood, taken before pregnancy. These receptors were collected from a female donor with multiple sclerosis, enrolled in a pregnancy study. Each CDR3 is given with its conserved first and last residue. The D gene is left open where the match is weak. The size of a clone is reported for some rows only, either as once, few or many, or as a class for expanded clones.

V	J	D	size	CDR3	DNA
TRBV20-1	TRBJ2-3	NA	once	CSAPVLDTQYF	TGCAGTGCTCCCGTCTTAGATACGCAGTATTTT
TRBV11-3	TRBJ1-2	TRBD1	once	CASSGTGVLQGYTF	TGTGCCAGCAGCGGGACAGGGGTTCTGCAGGGCTACACCTTC
TRBV4-1	TRBJ2-3	TRBD1	NA	CASSQEDRDRGLDTQYF	TGCGCCAGCAGCCAAGAAGACCGGGACAGGGGGCTGGATACGCAGTATTTT
TRBV7-6	TRBJ2-3	TRBD2	NA	CASSPRGQREGPDTQYF	TGTGCCAGCAGCCCCCGGGGGCAGCGGGAGGGGCCAGATACGCAGTATTTT
TRBV18	TRBJ2-1	NA	NA	CASSPLGGSSYNEQFF	TGTGCCAGCTCACCACTTGGCGGTAGCTCCTACAATGAGCAGTTCTTC
TRBV6-4	TRBJ2-1	NA	NA	CASSPGTSITSYNEQFF	TGTGCCAGCAGCCCAGGGACTTCCATCACCTCCTACAATGAGCAGTTCTTC
TRBV6-5	TRBJ1-1	NA	NA	CASSAGALFNTEAFF	TGTGCCAGCTCAGCTGGGGCCCTTTTTAACACTGAAGCTTTCTTT
TRBV15	TRBJ1-4	TRBD1	NA	CATSRTGGPRIGEKLFF	TGTGCCACCAGCAGGACAGGGGGCCCGCGGATCGGTGAAAAACTGTTTTTT
TRBV7-9	TRBJ1-2	NA	NA	CASSLESSGANGYTF	TGTGCCAGCAGCTTAGAATCTTCAGGGGCCAATGGCTACACCTTC
TRBV29-1	TRBJ2-2	TRBD2	NA	CSVEAGVGTGELFF	TGCAGCGTTGAGGCGGGAGTTGGCACCGGGGAGCTGTTTTTT
TRBV7-9	TRBJ1-2	NA	NA	CASTPEGLWGYGYTF	TGTGCCAGCACCCCGGAGGGCCTCTGGGGCTATGGCTACACCTTC
TRBV18	TRBJ1-1	TRBD1	NA	CASCGTGIMNTEAFF	TGTGCCAGCTGTGGGACAGGAATTATGAACACTGAAGCTTTCTTT
TRBV7-3	TRBJ2-3	NA	NA	CASSFSRDTQYF	TGTGCCAGCAGCTTCTCGAGGGATACGCAGTATTTT
TRBV4-3	TRBJ2-7	NA	medium-sized	CASSPNTPEGRAYEQYF	TGCGCCAGCAGCCCGAACACTCCGGAGGGCCGTGCGTACGAGCAGTACTTC
TRBV11-2	TRBJ2-7	NA	NA	CASSLSPSGAYEQYF	TGTGCCAGCAGCTTATCCCCCAGCGGAGCCTACGAGCAGTACTTC
TRBV2	TRBJ2-6	NA	once	CASSESGQGPSGANVLTF	TGTGCCAGCAGTGAATCGGGCCAGGGGCCCTCTGGGGCCAACGTCCTGACTTTC
TRBV5-8	TRBJ2-7	TRBD1	NA	CASSPGQGLYEQYF	TGTGCCAGCAGCCCGGGACAGGGTCTCTACGAGCAGTACTTC
TRBV5-6	TRBJ2-3	TRBD1	NA	CASTTGGIGTDTQYF	TGTGCCAGCACAACAGGGGGCATCGGCACAGATACGCAGTATTTT
TRBV4-3	TRBJ2-2	TRBD2	NA	CASSSGVRDTGELFF	TGCGCCAGCAGCAGCGGGGTCAGGGACACCGGGGAGCTGTTTTTT
TRBV28	TRBJ2-7	TRBD2	NA	CASSLWTSGRSSYEQYF	TGTGCCAGCAGTTTATGGACTAGCGGGAGAAGCTCCTACGAGCAGTACTTC
TRBV2	TRBJ1-5	NA	NA	CASSRSGQSAQHF	TGTGCCAGCAGTCGCTCAGGACAATCAGCCCAGCATTTT
TRBV19	TRBJ1-1	NA	NA	CASSIGAGLNTEAFF	TGTGCCAGTAGTATAGGGGCAGGCTTGAACACTGAAGCTTTCTTT